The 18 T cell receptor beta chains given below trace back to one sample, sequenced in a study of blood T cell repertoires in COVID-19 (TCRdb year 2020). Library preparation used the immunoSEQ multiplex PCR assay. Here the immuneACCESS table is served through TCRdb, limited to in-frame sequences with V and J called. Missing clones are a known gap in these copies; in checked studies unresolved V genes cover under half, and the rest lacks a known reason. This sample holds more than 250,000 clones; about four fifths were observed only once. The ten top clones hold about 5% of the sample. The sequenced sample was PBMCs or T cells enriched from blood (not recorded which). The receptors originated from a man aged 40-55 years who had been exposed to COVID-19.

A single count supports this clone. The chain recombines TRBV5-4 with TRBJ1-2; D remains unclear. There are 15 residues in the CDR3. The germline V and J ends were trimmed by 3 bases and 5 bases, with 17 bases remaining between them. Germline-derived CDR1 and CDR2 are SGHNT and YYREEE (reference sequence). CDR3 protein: CASSSNIGHGYGYTF. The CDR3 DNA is TGTGCCAGCAGCTCGAATATTGGGCACGGTTATGGCTACACCTTC.

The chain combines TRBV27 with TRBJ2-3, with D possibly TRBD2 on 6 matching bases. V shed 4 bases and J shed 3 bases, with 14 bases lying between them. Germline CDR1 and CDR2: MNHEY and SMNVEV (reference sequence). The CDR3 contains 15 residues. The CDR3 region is CASSSIQAGTDTQYF. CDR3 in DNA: TGTGCCAGCAGTTCTATCCAGGCGGGAACAGATACGCAGTATTTT.

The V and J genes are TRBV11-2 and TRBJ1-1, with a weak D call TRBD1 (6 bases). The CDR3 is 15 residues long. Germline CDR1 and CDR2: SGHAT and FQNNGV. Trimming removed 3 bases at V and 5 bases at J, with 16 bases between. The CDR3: CASSFGNRGITEAFF. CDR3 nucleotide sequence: TGTGCCAGCAGCTTCGGAAATAGGGGGATTACTGAAGCTTTCTTT.

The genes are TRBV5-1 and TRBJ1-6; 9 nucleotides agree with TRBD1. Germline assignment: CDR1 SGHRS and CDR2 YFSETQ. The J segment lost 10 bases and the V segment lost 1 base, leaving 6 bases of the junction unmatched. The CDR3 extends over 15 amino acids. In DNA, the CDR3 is TGCGCCAGCAGCTTGAGGACAGGGGTGGACTCACCCCTCCACTTT. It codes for CASSLRTGVDSPLHF. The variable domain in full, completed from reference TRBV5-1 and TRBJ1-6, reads KAGVTQTPRYLIKTRGQQVTLSCSPISGHRSVSWYQQTPGQGLQFLFEYFSETQRNKGNFPGRFSGRQFSNSRSEMNVSTLELGDSALYLCASSLRTGVDSPLHFGNGTRLTVT.

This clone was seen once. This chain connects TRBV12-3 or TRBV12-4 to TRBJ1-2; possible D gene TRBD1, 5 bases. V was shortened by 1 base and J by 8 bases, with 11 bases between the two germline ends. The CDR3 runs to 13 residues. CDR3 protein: CASSLGQHHGYTF. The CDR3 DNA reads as TGTGCCAGCAGTTTAGGACAGCATCACGGCTACACCTTC.

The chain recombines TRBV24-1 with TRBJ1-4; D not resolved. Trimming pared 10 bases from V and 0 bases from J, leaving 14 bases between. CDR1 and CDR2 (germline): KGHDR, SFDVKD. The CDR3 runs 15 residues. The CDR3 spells CATRGPQTTNEKLFF. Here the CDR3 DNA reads TGTGCCACGCGAGGGCCCCAGACAACTAATGAAAAACTGTTTTTT.

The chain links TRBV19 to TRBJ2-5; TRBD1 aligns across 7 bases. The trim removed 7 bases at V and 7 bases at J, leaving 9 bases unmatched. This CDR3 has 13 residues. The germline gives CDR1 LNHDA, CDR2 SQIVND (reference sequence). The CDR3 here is CASTGTVSRTQYF. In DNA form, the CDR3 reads TGTGCCAGTACCGGGACAGTAAGCAGGACCCAGTACTTC. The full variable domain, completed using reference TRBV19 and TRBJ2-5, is DGGITQSPKYLFRKEGQNVTLSCEQNLNHDAMYWYRQDPGQGLRLIYYSQIVNDFQKGDIAEGYSVSREKKESFPLTVTSAQKNPTAFYLCASTGTVSRTQYFGPGTRLLVL.

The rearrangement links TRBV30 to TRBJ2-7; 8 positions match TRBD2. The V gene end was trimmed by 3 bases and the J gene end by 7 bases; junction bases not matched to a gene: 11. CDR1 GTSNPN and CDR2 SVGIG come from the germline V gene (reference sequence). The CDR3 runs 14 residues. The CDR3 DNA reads TGTGCCTGGAGCTTCGGTCCACGCGGGGGGGAGCAGTACTTC. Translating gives CAWSFGPRGGEQYF.

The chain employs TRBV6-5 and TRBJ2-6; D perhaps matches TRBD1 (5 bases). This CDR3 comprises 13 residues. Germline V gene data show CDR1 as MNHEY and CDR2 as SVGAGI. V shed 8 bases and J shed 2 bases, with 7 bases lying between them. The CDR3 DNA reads TGTGCCAGCGAAGGGGCTGGGGCCAACGTCCTGACTTTC. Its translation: CASEGAGANVLTF.

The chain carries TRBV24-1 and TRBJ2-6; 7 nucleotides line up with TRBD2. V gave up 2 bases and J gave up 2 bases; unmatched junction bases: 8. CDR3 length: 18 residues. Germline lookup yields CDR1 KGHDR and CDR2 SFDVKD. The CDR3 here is CATSDSGPRGAGANVLTF. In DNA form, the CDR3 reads TGTGCCACCAGTGATTCAGGGCCCCGGGGGGCTGGGGCCAACGTCCTGACTTTC.

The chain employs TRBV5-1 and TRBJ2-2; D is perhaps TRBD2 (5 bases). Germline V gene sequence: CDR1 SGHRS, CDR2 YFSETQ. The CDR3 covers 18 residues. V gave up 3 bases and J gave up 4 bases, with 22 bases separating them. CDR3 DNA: TGCGCCAGCAGCTCCAGGCCCATGGGAGTTTCGACCACCGGGGAGCTGTTTTTT. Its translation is CASSSRPMGVSTTGELFF.

The DNA of the CDR3 is TGTGCCAGCAGGGAGGGTCAGGAGCAGTTCTTC. Protein: CASREGQEQFF. The chain recombines TRBV6-5 with TRBJ2-1; tentatively, D is TRBD2 (6 bases). The length of the CDR3 is 11 residues. The V end was cut by 6 bases, the J end by 10 bases, with 10 bases between. The germline V gene has CDR1 MNHEY and CDR2 SVGAGI.

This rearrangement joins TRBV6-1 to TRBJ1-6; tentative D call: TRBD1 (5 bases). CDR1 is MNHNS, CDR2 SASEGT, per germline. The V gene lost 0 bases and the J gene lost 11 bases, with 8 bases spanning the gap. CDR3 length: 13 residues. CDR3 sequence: CASSEADRTPLHF. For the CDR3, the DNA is TGTGCCAGCAGTGAAGCAGACAGAACACCCCTCCACTTT.

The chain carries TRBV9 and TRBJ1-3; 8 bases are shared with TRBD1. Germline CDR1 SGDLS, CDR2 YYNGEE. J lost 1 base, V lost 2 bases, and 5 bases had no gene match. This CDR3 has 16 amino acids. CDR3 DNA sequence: TGTGCCAGCAGCGTGTCAGGGGGCGATTCTGGAAACACCATATATTTT. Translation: CASSVSGGDSGNTIYF. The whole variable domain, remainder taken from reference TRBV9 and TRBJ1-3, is DSGVTQTPKHLITATGQRVTLRCSPRSGDLSVYWYQQSLDQGLQFLIQYYNGEERAKGNILERFSAQQFPDLHSELNLSSLELGDSALYFCASSVSGGDSGNTIYFGEGSWLTVV.

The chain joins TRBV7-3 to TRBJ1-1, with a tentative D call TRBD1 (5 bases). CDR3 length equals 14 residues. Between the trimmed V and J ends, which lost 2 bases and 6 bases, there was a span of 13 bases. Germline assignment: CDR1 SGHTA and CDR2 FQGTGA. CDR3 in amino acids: CASSLGSGGAEAFF. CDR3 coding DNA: TGTGCCAGCAGCTTAGGGTCAGGAGGGGCTGAAGCTTTCTTT.

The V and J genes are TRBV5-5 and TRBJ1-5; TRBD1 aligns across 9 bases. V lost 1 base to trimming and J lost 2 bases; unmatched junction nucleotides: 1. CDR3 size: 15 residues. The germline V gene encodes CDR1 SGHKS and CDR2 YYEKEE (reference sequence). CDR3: CASSLRTGGNQPQHF. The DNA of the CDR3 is TGTGCCAGCAGCTTGCGGACAGGGGGCAATCAGCCCCAGCATTTT.

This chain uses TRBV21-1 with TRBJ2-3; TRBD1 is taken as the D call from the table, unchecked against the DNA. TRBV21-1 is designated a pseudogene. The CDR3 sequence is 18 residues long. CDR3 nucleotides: TGTGCCAGCAGCAAAGCTGGGGGGGGACAGGGGGACACAGATACGCAGTATTTT. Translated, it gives CASSKAGGGQGDTDTQYF.

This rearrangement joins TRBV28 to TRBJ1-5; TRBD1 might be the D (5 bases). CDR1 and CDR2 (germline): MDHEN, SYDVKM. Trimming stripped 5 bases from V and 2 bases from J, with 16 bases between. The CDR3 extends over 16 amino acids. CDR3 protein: CASSEPGTVGNQPQHF. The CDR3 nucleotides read TGTGCCAGCAGTGAACCAGGGACTGTGGGCAATCAGCCCCAGCATTTT.